This T cell receptor (beta chain) originates from a study of blood T cell repertoires in COVID-19. About the study: Sample material is recorded as cDNA or gDNA derived from T cells, B-cell-depleted T cells, or PBMCs.

The method was immunoSEQ multiplex PCR; TCRdb's version includes in-frame clones alone and lacks a portion of them. The sample includes fewer than 450,000 clones, 80% to 95% of them seen just once. This clone was found once. V was trimmed by 5 bases and J by 4 bases, leaving 14 bases between them. The CDR3 covers 14 residues. The germline CDR1 and CDR2 sequences are SGHAT and FQNNGV. Categorization into cohorts depended on clinical history that participants reported. The sample was PBMCs or T cells enriched from blood (not recorded which). This clonotype was sampled from a man aged 18 to 29 who had recovered from COVID-19. The chain uses TRBV11-2 and TRBJ1-2; weak D call: TRBD1 (6 bases). The CDR3 sequence: CASSPQQGSYGYTF. The CDR3 coding sequence is TGTGCCAGCAGCCCGCAACAGGGATCCTATGGCTACACCTTC.